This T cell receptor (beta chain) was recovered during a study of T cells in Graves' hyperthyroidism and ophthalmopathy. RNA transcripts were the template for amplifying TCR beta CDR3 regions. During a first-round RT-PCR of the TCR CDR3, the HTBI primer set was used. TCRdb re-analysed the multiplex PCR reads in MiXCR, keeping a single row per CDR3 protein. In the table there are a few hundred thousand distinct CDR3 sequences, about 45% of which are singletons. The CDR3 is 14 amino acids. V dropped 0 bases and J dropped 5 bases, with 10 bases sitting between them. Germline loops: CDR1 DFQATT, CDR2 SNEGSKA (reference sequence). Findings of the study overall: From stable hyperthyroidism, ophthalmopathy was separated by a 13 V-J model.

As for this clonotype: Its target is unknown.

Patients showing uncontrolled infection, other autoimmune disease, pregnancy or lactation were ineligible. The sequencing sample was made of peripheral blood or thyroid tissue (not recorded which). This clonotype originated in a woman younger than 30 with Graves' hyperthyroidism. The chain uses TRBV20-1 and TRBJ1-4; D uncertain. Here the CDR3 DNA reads TGCAGTGCTAGAGATGGGAGTTGGAATGAAAAACTGTTTTTT. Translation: CSARDGSWNEKLFF.